The rows below give T cell receptor beta chains drawn from one sample of a study of blood T cell repertoires in COVID-19. Measured with immunoSEQ multiplex PCR; TCRdb has only the in-frame clones, and not every one. Found here are fewer than 700,000 clones, about 89% of them singletons; the top ten hold roughly 7.4%. Sequencing was carried out using peripheral blood. The source of these receptors is a woman between 50 and 59 years old with COVID-19, enrolled during active disease. CDR3s include the opening cysteine and the closing phenylalanine or tryptophan. Fields, in order: J gene, D gene, V gene, CDR3 DNA, CDR3 protein. D genes are given only for firm matches.

j_call: TRBJ1-1; d_call: NA; v_call: TRBV18; cdr3_nt: TGTGCCAGCTCACCGGGGGGTGAAGCTTTCTTT; cdr3_aa: CASSPGGEAFF
j_call: TRBJ2-5; d_call: TRBD2; v_call: TRBV5-1; cdr3_nt: TGCGCCAGCAGCTTGGCGGTAGCGGGGGAAGAGACCCAGTACTTC; cdr3_aa: CASSLAVAGEETQYF
j_call: TRBJ2-4; d_call: TRBD1; v_call: TRBV30; cdr3_nt: TGTGCCTGGAGTCGGGACAGGGTGGGCATTCAGTACTTC; cdr3_aa: CAWSRDRVGIQYF
j_call: TRBJ2-1; d_call: TRBD2; v_call: TRBV4-1; cdr3_nt: TGCGCCAGCAGCCTACTAGCGGGGGGGGCCTACGAGCAGTTCTTC; cdr3_aa: CASSLLAGGAYEQFF
j_call: TRBJ2-7; d_call: TRBD2; v_call: TRBV7-2; cdr3_nt: TGTGCCAGCAGCTTTGCTGCGCGGGGGATCACGAAGGACTACGAGCAGTACTTC; cdr3_aa: CASSFAARGITKDYEQYF
j_call: TRBJ2-3; d_call: TRBD2; v_call: TRBV3-1/TRBV3-2; cdr3_nt: TGTGCCAGCAGCTCGGGGACTAGCCTTCAGTATTTT; cdr3_aa: CASSSGTSLQYF
j_call: TRBJ1-1; d_call: NA; v_call: TRBV20-1; cdr3_nt: TGCAGTGCTAGAGCCCCGGGGGGAGCTTTCTTT; cdr3_aa: CSARAPGGAFF
j_call: TRBJ1-5; d_call: NA; v_call: TRBV4-1; cdr3_nt: TGCGCCAGCAGCCAAGATGGGGGAGGAGGCAATCAGCCCCAGCATTTT; cdr3_aa: CASSQDGGGGNQPQHF
j_call: TRBJ2-1; d_call: NA; v_call: TRBV30; cdr3_nt: TGTGCCTGGAGGAGGACTCCGAGCGAGCAGTTCTTC; cdr3_aa: CAWRRTPSEQFF
j_call: TRBJ2-7; d_call: TRBD1; v_call: TRBV10-3; cdr3_nt: TGTGCCATCAGTGATGAGACAGGGGGCGAGCAGTACTTC; cdr3_aa: CAISDETGGEQYF
j_call: TRBJ1-2; d_call: NA; v_call: TRBV24-1; cdr3_nt: TGTGCCACCAGTGAACGACAATTTAACTATGGCTACACCTTC; cdr3_aa: CATSERQFNYGYTF
j_call: TRBJ1-2; d_call: TRBD1; v_call: TRBV2; cdr3_nt: TGTGCCACCACGCGTGGGACAGGGGGCTACACCTTC; cdr3_aa: CATTRGTGGYTF
j_call: TRBJ1-2; d_call: TRBD1; v_call: TRBV6-2/TRBV6-3; cdr3_nt: TGTGCCAGCAGTTACCAACAGGGGATTAACTATGGCTACACCTTC; cdr3_aa: CASSYQQGINYGYTF
j_call: TRBJ1-1; d_call: TRBD1; v_call: TRBV29-1; cdr3_nt: TGCAGCGTTTTGACAGGGGGCGCGAACTCAGCTTTCTTT; cdr3_aa: CSVLTGGANSAFF
j_call: TRBJ1-5; d_call: NA; v_call: TRBV10-3; cdr3_nt: TGTGCCATCAGTGAGGGACAGAGCAATCAGCCCCAGCATTTT; cdr3_aa: CAISEGQSNQPQHF
j_call: TRBJ2-2; d_call: TRBD1; v_call: TRBV5-1; cdr3_nt: TGCGCCAGCAGCCAGAGGACAGGCCACACCGGGGAGCTGTTTTTT; cdr3_aa: CASSQRTGHTGELFF
j_call: TRBJ2-7; d_call: NA; v_call: TRBV6-5; cdr3_nt: TGTGCCAGCACAGGGGGGCTACCCCCCTACGAGCAGTACTTC; cdr3_aa: CASTGGLPPYEQYF
j_call: TRBJ2-7; d_call: TRBD1; v_call: TRBV19; cdr3_nt: TGTGCCAGTAGTCCGTGGGACAGGGTCAACGAGCAGTACTTC; cdr3_aa: CASSPWDRVNEQYF
j_call: TRBJ1-5; d_call: TRBD1; v_call: TRBV10-3; cdr3_nt: TGTGCCATCCGAGGACAGGTGAATCAGCCCCAGCATTTT; cdr3_aa: CAIRGQVNQPQHF
j_call: TRBJ1-1; d_call: TRBD1; v_call: TRBV9; cdr3_nt: TGTGCCAGCAGCGTAGAAGGGACAGGGACGAACACTGAAGCTTTCTTT; cdr3_aa: CASSVEGTGTNTEAFF
j_call: TRBJ1-2; d_call: NA; v_call: TRBV27; cdr3_nt: TGTGCCAGCAGTTTATCTAGACAGTTAAACACCTTC; cdr3_aa: CASSLSRQLNTF
j_call: TRBJ2-1; d_call: NA; v_call: TRBV27; cdr3_nt: TGTGCCAGCAGTTTACGGGGGGCCCCCTCCTACAATGAGCAGTTCTTC; cdr3_aa: CASSLRGAPSYNEQFF
j_call: TRBJ1-1; d_call: NA; v_call: TRBV25-1; cdr3_nt: TGTGCCAGCACCCACTCCGCATCATCGAACACTGAAGCTTTCTTT; cdr3_aa: CASTHSASSNTEAFF
j_call: TRBJ2-2; d_call: NA; v_call: TRBV10-1; cdr3_nt: TGCGCCAGCAGTGATCCGGGTGAGGGCACCGGGGAGCTGTTTTTT; cdr3_aa: CASSDPGEGTGELFF
j_call: TRBJ2-3; d_call: NA; v_call: TRBV5-6; cdr3_nt: TGTGCCAGCAGCTTGACCCCGCTAGAAGCGATCACAGATACGCAGTATTTT; cdr3_aa: CASSLTPLEAITDTQYF
j_call: TRBJ2-1; d_call: TRBD2; v_call: TRBV7-8; cdr3_nt: TGTGCCAGCAGCTTAGCGCCTAGCGGGGGACATGAGCAGTTCTTC; cdr3_aa: CASSLAPSGGHEQFF
j_call: TRBJ1-2; d_call: TRBD1; v_call: TRBV5-1; cdr3_nt: TGCGCCAGCAGCGGATCCCAGGGGGCTAACTATGGCTACACCTTC; cdr3_aa: CASSGSQGANYGYTF
j_call: TRBJ1-1; d_call: TRBD1; v_call: TRBV12-3/TRBV12-4; cdr3_nt: TGTGCCAGCAGTTTGCAGGGGGCCACTGAAGCTTTCTTT; cdr3_aa: CASSLQGATEAFF
j_call: TRBJ1-1; d_call: NA; v_call: TRBV9; cdr3_nt: TGTGCCAGCAGCCCTTGGGGCATGAACACTGAAGCTTTCTTT; cdr3_aa: CASSPWGMNTEAFF
j_call: TRBJ2-5; d_call: TRBD2; v_call: TRBV9; cdr3_nt: TGTGCCAGCAGCCCTCAGGGGACTAGCGGGGGTAGAGAGACCCAGTACTTC; cdr3_aa: CASSPQGTSGGRETQYF
j_call: TRBJ1-5; d_call: TRBD1; v_call: TRBV2; cdr3_nt: TGTGCCAGCAGCCCGGGACAGGGGTATCAGCCCCAGCATTTT; cdr3_aa: CASSPGQGYQPQHF